This T cell receptor beta chain was captured by sequencing in a study of T cells in localized non-small cell lung cancer. J gave up 7 bases and V 0 bases, and 10 bases lay outside the gene matches. This CDR3 spans 17 amino acids. The germline V gene encodes CDR1 SGHDT and CDR2 YYEEEE. Assay used: immunoSEQ multiplex PCR; TCRdb lists only in-frame clones, some missing. The profile shows under 35,000 clones, roughly 77% of them singletons. The sequence came from a male donor aged 60 or over with stage III squamous cell lung carcinoma. Sample: peripheral blood, taken before any cancer treatment. The chain uses TRBV5-6 and TRBJ2-5, with 12 bases identical to TRBD1. The CDR3 region is CASSLGPGGQGAGTQYF. The CDR3 coding sequence is TGTGCCAGCAGCTTGGGACCCGGGGGACAGGGGGCGGGGACCCAGTACTTC.